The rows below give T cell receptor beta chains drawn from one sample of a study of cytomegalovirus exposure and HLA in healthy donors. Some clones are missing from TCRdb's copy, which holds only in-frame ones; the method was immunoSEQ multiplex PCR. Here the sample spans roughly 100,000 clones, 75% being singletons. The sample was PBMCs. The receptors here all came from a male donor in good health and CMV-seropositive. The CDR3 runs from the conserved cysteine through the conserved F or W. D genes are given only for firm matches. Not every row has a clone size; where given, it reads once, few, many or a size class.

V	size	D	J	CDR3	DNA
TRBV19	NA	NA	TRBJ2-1	CASSPYGGGFYNEQFF	TGTGCCAGTAGTCCATATGGCGGGGGCTTCTACAATGAGCAGTTCTTC
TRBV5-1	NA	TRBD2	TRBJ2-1	CASGQGGNYNEQFF	TGCGCCAGCGGCCAGGGAGGGAATTACAATGAGCAGTTCTTC
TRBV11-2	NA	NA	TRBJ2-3	CASHRDFTSTDTQYF	TGTGCCAGCCACCGGGACTTTACTAGCACAGATACGCAGTATTTT
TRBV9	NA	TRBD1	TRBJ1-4	CASSVGAGTAREKLFF	TGTGCCAGCAGCGTAGGGGCCGGGACAGCCAGGGAAAAACTGTTTTTT
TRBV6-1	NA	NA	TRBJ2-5	CASSDQGLETQYF	TGTGCCAGCAGTGACCAGGGATTGGAGACCCAGTACTTC
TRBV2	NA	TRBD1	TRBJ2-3	CASRERQGSTDTQYF	TGTGCCAGCCGCGAAAGACAGGGGTCAACAGATACGCAGTATTTT
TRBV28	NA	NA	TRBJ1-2	CACDDPGYSHPNYGYTF	TGTGCCTGTGATGATCCGGGATACTCCCATCCTAACTATGGCTACACCTTC
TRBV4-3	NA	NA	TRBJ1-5	CASSQQGHNQPQNF	TGCGCCAGCAGCCAACAGGGGCATAATCAGCCCCAGAATTTT
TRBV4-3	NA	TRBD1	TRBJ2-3	CASSQQGDRAVVF	TGCGCCAGCAGCCAGCAAGGGGACAGGGCCGTCGTCTTT
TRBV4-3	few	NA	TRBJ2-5	CASSQETGVGSTQYF	TGCGCCAGCAGCCAAGAGACGGGGGTTGGGTCGACCCAGTACTTC
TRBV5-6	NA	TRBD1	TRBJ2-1	CASSDGDRRGYNEQFF	TGTGCCAGCAGCGATGGGGACAGGCGAGGCTACAATGAGCAGTTCTTC
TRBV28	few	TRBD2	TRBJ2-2	CASSLLSSGLNTGELFF	TGTGCCAGCAGTTTATTATCTAGCGGGTTGAACACCGGGGAGCTGTTTTTT
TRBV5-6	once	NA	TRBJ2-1	CASRVTRVDEQFF	TGTGCCAGCAGAGTCACCCGGGTGGATGAGCAGTTCTTC
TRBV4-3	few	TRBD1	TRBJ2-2	CASSQDPRQGTGELFF	TGCGCCAGCAGCCAAGACCCCAGACAGGGTACCGGGGAGCTGTTTTTT
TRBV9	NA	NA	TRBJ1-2	CASSVQGEDYGYTF	TGTGCCAGCAGCGTCCAGGGTGAAGACTATGGCTACACCTTC
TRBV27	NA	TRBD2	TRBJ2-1	CASSFGTSAYNEQFF	TGTGCCAGCAGCTTCGGGACTAGCGCGTACAATGAGCAGTTCTTC
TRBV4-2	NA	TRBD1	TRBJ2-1	CASSQETGGSYNEQFF	TGTGCCAGCAGCCAAGAGACAGGGGGCTCCTACAATGAGCAGTTCTTC
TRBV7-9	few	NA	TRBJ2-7	CASSILGGRTAEQYF	TGTGCCAGCAGCATTCTCGGGGGGCGGACTGCCGAGCAGTACTTC
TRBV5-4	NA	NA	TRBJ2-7	CASSSKQGSRNEQYF	TGTGCCAGCAGCTCCAAACAGGGTTCGAGGAACGAGCAGTACTTC
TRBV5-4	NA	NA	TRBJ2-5	CASSLGGARPQYF	TGTGCCAGCAGCTTGGGAGGCGCCCGCCCCCAGTACTTC
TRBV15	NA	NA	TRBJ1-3	CATSRDRGMTGNTIYF	TGTGCCACCAGCAGAGATCGTGGCATGACTGGAAACACCATATATTTT
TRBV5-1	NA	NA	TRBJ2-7	CASSPLRGASYEQYF	TGCGCCAGCAGCCCCCTCCGGGGGGCCTCCTACGAGCAGTACTTC
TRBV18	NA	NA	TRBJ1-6	CASSPPRENSPLHF	TGTGCCAGCTCACCCCCTCGGGAGAATTCACCCCTCCACTTT
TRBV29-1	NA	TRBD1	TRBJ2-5	CSAEANWGTGETQYF	TGCAGCGCCGAAGCTAATTGGGGGACAGGAGAGACCCAGTACTTC
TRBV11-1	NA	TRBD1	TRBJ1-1	CASSLVSGGRFGAFF	TGTGCCAGCAGCTTAGTATCAGGGGGACGCTTCGGAGCTTTCTTT
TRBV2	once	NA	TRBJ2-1	CASTRFQREDEQFF	TGTGCCAGCACCCGGTTTCAGCGCGAGGATGAGCAGTTCTTC